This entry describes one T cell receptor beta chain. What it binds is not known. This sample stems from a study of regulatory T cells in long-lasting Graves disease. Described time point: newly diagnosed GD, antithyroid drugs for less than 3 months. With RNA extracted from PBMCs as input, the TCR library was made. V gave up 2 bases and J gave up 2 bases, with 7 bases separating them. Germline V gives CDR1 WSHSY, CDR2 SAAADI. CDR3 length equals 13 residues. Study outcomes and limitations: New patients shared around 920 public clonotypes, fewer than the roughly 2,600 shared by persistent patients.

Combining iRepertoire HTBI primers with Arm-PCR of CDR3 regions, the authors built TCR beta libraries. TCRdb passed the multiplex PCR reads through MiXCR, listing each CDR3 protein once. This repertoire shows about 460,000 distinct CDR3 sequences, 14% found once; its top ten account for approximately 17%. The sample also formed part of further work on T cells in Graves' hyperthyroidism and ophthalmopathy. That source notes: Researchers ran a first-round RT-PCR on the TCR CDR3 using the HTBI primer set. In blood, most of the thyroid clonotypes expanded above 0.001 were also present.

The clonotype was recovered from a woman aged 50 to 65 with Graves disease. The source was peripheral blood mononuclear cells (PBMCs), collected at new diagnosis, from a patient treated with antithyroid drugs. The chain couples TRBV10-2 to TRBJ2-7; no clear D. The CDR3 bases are TGCGCCAGCAGTGAGGGCGTGACCTACGAGCAGTACTTC. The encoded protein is CASSEGVTYEQYF.